One sample yielded the 22 T cell receptor beta chains listed below, sequenced in a study of T-cell reconstitution after alpha-beta-depleted transplantation in children. A library of TCRbeta sequences, prepared with unique molecular identifiers, was generated. TCRdb redid the calling of the PCR reads with MiXCR, one entry per CDR3 protein. This table has 450,000 to 700,000 distinct CDR3 sequences, more than 20% appearing once. The sample consisted of PBMCs, taken before TCRalphabeta/CD19-depleted stem cell transplant. The receptor source for this set is a boy less than two years old with Wiskott-Aldrich syndrome, due to receive a stem cell transplant.

V usage is TRBV7-9 and J usage is TRBJ2-7, with TRBD1 matching over 11 bases. The CDR3 covers 15 residues. The germline gives CDR1 SEHNR, CDR2 FQNEAQ (reference sequence). J lost 4 bases, V lost 5 bases, and 7 bases had no gene match. The CDR3 nucleotides read TGTGCCAGCAGCCGTTGGCGGGACAGGGGGTACGAGCAGTACTTC. It is translated as CASSRWRDRGYEQYF.

This chain uses TRBV7-9 with TRBJ2-1; 9 nucleotides align to TRBD1. Germline CDR1 is SEHNR and CDR2 is FQNEAQ (reference sequence). The CDR3 consists of 16 residues. V lost 5 bases to trimming and J lost 8 bases; unmatched junction nucleotides: 13. The CDR3 DNA follows: TGTGCCAGCAGCGATACAGGGGGCCCCTGGTACGATGAGCAGTTCTTC. This codes for CASSDTGGPWYDEQFF. The whole variable domain, filled in from reference TRBV7-9 and TRBJ2-1, reads DTGVSQNPRHKITKRGQNVTFRCDPISEHNRLYWYRQTLGQGPEFLTYFQNEAQLEKSRLLSDRFSAERPKGSFSTLEIQRTEQGDSAMYLCASSDTGGPWYDEQFFGPGTRLTVL.

The rearrangement joins TRBV7-9 to TRBJ1-2; 10 bases align to TRBD1. Germline V gives CDR1 SEHNR, CDR2 FQNEAQ (reference sequence). CDR3 length: 16 residues. J lost 8 bases, V lost 3 bases, and 12 bases had no gene match. CDR3 in DNA: TGTGCCAGCAGCTTGGACGGGGACAGGGGATGGAAGGGCTACACCTTC. Translated, it gives CASSLDGDRGWKGYTF.

This clonotype occurred many times. The chain carries TRBV29-1 and TRBJ1-3; 10 bases are shared with TRBD1. Germline assignment: CDR1 SQVTM and CDR2 ANQGSEA. This CDR3 comprises 14 residues. V trimming: 4 bases; J trimming: 3 bases; junction bases outside the gene matches: 3. This chain's CDR3 is CSVVGDRGGNTIYF. CDR3 DNA sequence: TGCAGCGTTGTCGGGGACAGGGGTGGAAACACCATATATTTT.

The chain employs TRBV20-1 and TRBJ2-7; D is tentatively TRBD1 or TRBD2 (5 bases each). Trimming took 4 bases from V and 1 from J, leaving 14 bases between them. Germline CDR1 DFQATT, CDR2 SNEGSKA (reference sequence). This CDR3 region has 14 residues. In nucleotides, the CDR3 is TGCAGTGCTACCGGGGACGGAAATTCCTACGAGCAGTACTTC. This encodes CSATGDGNSYEQYF.

The CDR3 region has the DNA TGCGCCAGCAGCGGACGGACAGGGGAACTGGGCGAGCAGTACTTC. Its protein is CASSGRTGELGEQYF. V usage is TRBV5-1 and J usage is TRBJ2-7, with 9 bases identical to TRBD1. Unmatched junction bases numbered 11, after V lost 4 bases and J lost 6 bases. Germline V gene lookup returns CDR1 SGHRS and CDR2 YFSETQ. The CDR3 consists of 15 residues.

This clonotype turned up a few times. J is TRBJ2-5 and V is TRBV20-1, with 8 bases identical to TRBD1. The germline V gene encodes CDR1 DFQATT and CDR2 SNEGSKA (reference sequence). The V gene end was trimmed by 6 bases and the J gene end by 4 bases; junction bases not matched to a gene: 10. The CDR3 runs to 14 residues. DNA of the CDR3: TGCAGTGCCCCAACAGGGGGGAATGGAGAGACCCAGTACTTC. Translating it yields CSAPTGGNGETQYF.

This rearrangement joins TRBV5-1 to TRBJ2-7; D is tentatively TRBD1 or TRBD2 (5 bases each). Per the germline V gene, CDR1 is SGHRS and CDR2 is YFSETQ. Between the trimmed V and J ends, which lost 4 bases and 0 bases, there was a span of 11 bases. This CDR3 is 14 amino acids long. The CDR3 region is CASSPPGASYEQYF. In DNA, the CDR3 is TGCGCCAGCAGCCCCCCCGGGGCCTCCTACGAGCAGTACTTC.

This clonotype appeared a few times. This chain connects TRBV20-1 to TRBJ1-1; D gene ambiguous. V was pared by 0 bases and J by 0 bases, with 8 bases between. Germline V gene lookup returns CDR1 DFQATT and CDR2 SNEGSKA (reference sequence). The CDR3 contains 14 residues. CDR3 region: CSARDKPVNTEAFF. The DNA of the CDR3 is TGCAGTGCTAGAGATAAACCCGTGAACACTGAAGCTTTCTTT.

In its sample, this clonotype was seen a few times. This chain connects TRBV5-1 to TRBJ2-1; 7 positions match TRBD2. V lost 4 bases to trimming and J lost 0 bases; unmatched junction nucleotides: 13. Germline values: CDR1 SGHRS, CDR2 YFSETQ. The CDR3 runs to 18 residues. This chain's CDR3 is CASSTSAGKGSSYNEQFF. DNA for the CDR3: TGCGCCAGCAGCACCTCAGCGGGAAAAGGGAGCTCCTACAATGAGCAGTTCTTC.

This chain links TRBV3-1 with TRBJ2-7, with TRBD2 as a possible D gene (5 bases). The CDR3 has 15 amino acids. The V and J ends lost 1 base and 2 bases respectively, with 12 bases between them. From germline, CDR1 is LGHDT and CDR2 YNNKEL (reference sequence). CDR3 nucleotide sequence: TGTGCCAGCAGCCAAGCGGGTATCGGGACCTACGAGCAGTACTTC. This gives the protein CASSQAGIGTYEQYF.

The chain couples TRBV9 to TRBJ1-3; D remains unclear. The CDR3 runs to 16 residues. CDR1 is SGDLS and CDR2 is YYNGEE in the germline V gene. V shed 0 bases and J shed 0 bases, with 10 bases lying between them. The CDR3 region is CASSVGVISSGNTIYF. CDR3 nucleotides: TGTGCCAGCAGCGTAGGGGTGATCAGCTCTGGAAACACCATATATTTT.

This chain joins TRBV7-9 and TRBJ2-7, with 9 bases identical to TRBD1. Germline trimming cut 5 bases from V and 4 bases from J; bases unmatched to any gene: 6. CDR3 length equals 14 residues. Germline V gene data show CDR1 as SEHNR and CDR2 as FQNEAQ (reference sequence). The CDR3 nucleotides are TGTGCCAGCAGCATGATCGGACAGGGGTACGAGCAGTACTTC. As protein: CASSMIGQGYEQYF.

The rearrangement links TRBV27 to TRBJ2-3; 8 bases are a match to TRBD2. The CDR3 extends over 15 amino acids. Germline CDR1 reads MNHEY; CDR2 reads SMNVEV (reference sequence). V dropped 6 bases and J dropped 6; count of bases not matched to a gene: 11. The CDR3 DNA reads TGTGCCAGCAGACAAGCCGGGAGGGGGGCGGATACGCAGTATTTT. Translated: CASRQAGRGADTQYF.

The genes are TRBV20-1 and TRBJ2-3; 10 bases are shared with TRBD2. J was trimmed by 5 bases and V by 6 bases; bases with no gene match: 8. Germline CDR1 and CDR2: DFQATT and SNEGSKA (reference sequence). The CDR3 is 14 residues long. The DNA of the CDR3 is TGCAGTGCCAGCGGGAGGGCCTATGGAGATACGCAGTATTTT. It codes for CSASGRAYGDTQYF.

This clonotype has a handful of counts. DNA of the CDR3: TGCAGTGCTACCCGGACTAGGTCGGGCCAAGAGACCCAGTACTTC. This translates into CSATRTRSGQETQYF. The rearrangement links TRBV20-1 to TRBJ2-5; TRBD2 matches 7 bases. The CDR3 runs 15 residues. CDR1 DFQATT and CDR2 SNEGSKA come from the germline V gene (reference sequence). V lost 4 bases, J lost 1 base, and 9 bases stayed unmatched.

This clonotype was detected a few times. The V call is TRBV10-3, the J call TRBJ1-5; D may be TRBD1 (5 bases). The CDR3 spans 14 residues. The germline CDR1 and CDR2 sequences are ENHRY and SYGVKD. The ends were cut back, 6 bases at V and 3 bases at J, with 12 bases in the middle. CDR3 region: CAIREDSINQPQHF. For the CDR3, the DNA is TGTGCCATCAGGGAAGACAGCATCAATCAGCCCCAGCATTTT.

This clonotype appeared a few times. The J gene is TRBJ1-1, the V gene TRBV7-2, with D tentatively TRBD1 (6 bases). CDR1 and CDR2 (germline): SGHTA, FQGNSA. V gave up 5 bases and J gave up 0 bases, with 16 bases separating them. The CDR3 loop spans 16 amino acids. CDR3 in DNA: TGTGCCAGCAGCCCCGGGGGGGGCAGAGTGAACACTGAAGCTTTCTTT. Protein: CASSPGGGRVNTEAFF.

The CDR3 coding sequence is TGTGCCAGCAGTGAACGTAGTATTGCAGATACGCAGTATTTT. Its protein is CASSERSIADTQYF. This chain links TRBV6-1 with TRBJ2-3; the D is unclear. Germline V gene data show CDR1 as MNHNS and CDR2 as SASEGT. The CDR3 contains 14 residues. With 2 bases removed from V and 4 bases from J, the gap between germline ends came to 10 bases.

The gene calls are TRBV20-1 and TRBJ2-1; D is uncertain. This CDR3 comprises 16 residues. Trimming cost V 1 base and J 2 bases, with 15 bases left between them. Germline V gene lookup returns CDR1 DFQATT and CDR2 SNEGSKA (reference sequence). CDR3 sequence reads: CSARVYSKSTYNEQFF. In DNA, the CDR3 is TGCAGTGCTAGAGTGTATTCTAAATCTACCTACAATGAGCAGTTCTTC.

This clonotype was found many times. The V call is TRBV3-1, the J call TRBJ2-2, with D possibly being TRBD2 (5 bases). Germline V gene data show CDR1 as LGHDT and CDR2 as YNNKEL (reference sequence). CDR3 length equals 15 residues. V lost 1 base, J lost 1 base, and 7 bases lay in between. The DNA for the CDR3 is TGTGCCAGCAGCCAAGTGGCGGGGAACACCGGGGAGCTGTTTTTT. Protein: CASSQVAGNTGELFF.

This clonotype showed up just a few times. The rearrangement uses TRBV12-3 or TRBV12-4 and TRBJ2-7, with D unresolved. Deletions cut 6 bases from V and 3 bases from J, with 3 bases between. The CDR3 loop spans 10 amino acids. The CDR3 DNA sequence: TGTGCCAGCAGCGGCTACGAGCAGTACTTC. It codes for CASSGYEQYF.